Listed here are 8 T cell receptor beta chains from one sample, sequenced in a study of blood T cell repertoires in COVID-19. Data came from immunoSEQ multiplex PCR; TCRdb stores just in-frame clones and leaves some out. The data contain 39,000 or so clones, about four fifths of them singletons. Sequencing was performed on peripheral blood. Every receptor here comes from an elderly woman with active or convalescent COVID-19.

This clone is a singleton in its sample. The genes are TRBV20-1 and TRBJ2-1; D is perhaps TRBD2 (5 bases). The V and J ends lost 2 bases and 13 bases respectively, with 12 bases between them. Per germline, CDR1 DFQATT and CDR2 SNEGSKA (reference sequence). The CDR3 has 11 residues. The CDR3 DNA reads as TGCAGTGCTAGACCCCGGGAAACACAGTTCTTC. It is translated as CSARPRETQFF.

CDR3 coding DNA: TGCGCCAGCAGCACCGGACAGGGAACCGGGGAGCTGTTTTTT. Protein product: CASSTGQGTGELFF. V is TRBV5-1 and J is TRBJ2-2; 8 bases are a match to TRBD1. Trimming removed 4 bases from V and 5 bases from J; junction bases left unmatched: 4. The CDR3 spans 14 residues. Germline-derived CDR1 and CDR2 are SGHRS and YFSETQ.

The chain recombines TRBV7-2 with TRBJ1-5; 10 bases agree with TRBD1. This CDR3 spans 17 amino acids. Germline values: CDR1 SGHTA, CDR2 FQGNSA. Losses at the gene ends were 0 bases for V and 6 bases for J; bases not matched to a gene: 8. The CDR3 DNA sequence: TGTGCCAGCAGCTTAGCTCCAGGACAGGGGGGAGGTCAGCCCCAGCATTTT. Its protein product is CASSLAPGQGGGQPQHF.

The chain couples TRBV5-1 to TRBJ2-3; 11 nucleotides agree with TRBD2. V trimming: 0 bases; J trimming: 1 base; junction bases outside the gene matches: 1. This CDR3 is 16 amino acids long. Per germline, CDR1 SGHRS and CDR2 YFSETQ. CDR3 in DNA: TGCGCCAGCAGCTTGGGACTAGCGGGACGCACAGATACGCAGTATTTT. Its translation: CASSLGLAGRTDTQYF.

The chain employs TRBV29-1 and TRBJ1-3; the match to TRBD1 covers 7 bases. V was clipped by 6 bases and J by 4 bases; unmatched bases: 15. Germline CDR1 and CDR2: SQVTM and ANQGSEA. The CDR3 covers 16 residues. In DNA form, the CDR3 reads TGCAGCGTGAAGTTATACAGGGGCTCGGGAGGAAACACCATATATTTT. Encoded protein: CSVKLYRGSGGNTIYF.

The chain has TRBV7-9 and TRBJ1-5; D ambiguous. Trimming pared 5 bases from V and 4 bases from J, leaving 9 bases between. Germline lookup yields CDR1 SEHNR and CDR2 FQNEAQ (reference sequence). CDR3 size: 13 residues. CDR3 nucleotides: TGTGCCAGCAGCACGCGCGTTAATCAGCCCCAGCATTTT. This codes for CASSTRVNQPQHF.

The J gene is TRBJ2-5, the V gene TRBV7-2; 7 bases are shared with TRBD2. This CDR3 is 14 amino acids long. CDR1 and CDR2 (germline): SGHTA, FQGNSA. After removal of 5 bases from V and 3 bases from J, the junction contained 6 bases not matched to a gene. The CDR3 protein is CASSPSGAKETQYF. The DNA for the CDR3 is TGTGCCAGCAGCCCCAGCGGGGCGAAAGAGACCCAGTACTTC.

The table lists this clone with a few counts. J is TRBJ2-6 and V is TRBV7-8; D call uncertain. CDR3 size: 15 residues. From germline, CDR1 is SGHVS and CDR2 FQNEAQ. V was shortened by 8 bases and J by 0 bases, with 11 bases between the two germline ends. CDR3 in DNA: TGTGCCAGCGGCCCTGCAGTCTCTGGGGCCAACGTCCTGACTTTC. This encodes CASGPAVSGANVLTF.